The subject of this entry is one T cell receptor (beta chain). How the authors handled the data: It was from reference gene primer amplification that nucleated cell counts were estimated. Method: immunoSEQ multiplex PCR; TCRdb's copy keeps in-frame clones and lacks some. The DNA was the basis for D and trimming; V, J and clone size are from that table. The sample has some 230,000 clones, roughly 80% seen once. This CDR3 region has 14 residues. Germline assignment: CDR1 SGDLS and CDR2 YYNGEE. V dropped 1 base and J dropped 6 bases, with 12 bases sitting between them. The data were taken from a study of blood T cell repertoires in COVID-19. Study-level background: The United States, Italy and Spain provided the acute and convalescent COVID-19 samples. T cells, B-cell-depleted T cells, or PBMCs provided the cDNA or gDNA that served as material.

This chain connects TRBV9 to TRBJ2-3; perhaps TRBD1 as D (6 bases). Source material: peripheral blood. The TCR was taken from a woman between 50 and 59 years old with acute or convalescent COVID-19. The CDR3 here is CASSVLGAYDTQYF. In DNA form, the CDR3 reads TGTGCCAGCAGCGTACTGGGGGCCTATGATACGCAGTATTTT.